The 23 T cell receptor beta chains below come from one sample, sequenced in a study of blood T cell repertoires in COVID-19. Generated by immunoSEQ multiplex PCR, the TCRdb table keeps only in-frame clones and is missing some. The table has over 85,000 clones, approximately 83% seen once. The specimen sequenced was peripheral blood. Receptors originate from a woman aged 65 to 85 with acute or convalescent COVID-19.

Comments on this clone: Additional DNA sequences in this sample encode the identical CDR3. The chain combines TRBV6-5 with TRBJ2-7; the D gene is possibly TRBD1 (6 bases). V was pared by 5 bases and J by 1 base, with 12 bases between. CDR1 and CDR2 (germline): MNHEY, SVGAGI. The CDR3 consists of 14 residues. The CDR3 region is CASSPDRTSYEQYF. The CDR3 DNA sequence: TGTGCCAGCAGTCCGGACAGAACGTCCTACGAGCAGTACTTC.

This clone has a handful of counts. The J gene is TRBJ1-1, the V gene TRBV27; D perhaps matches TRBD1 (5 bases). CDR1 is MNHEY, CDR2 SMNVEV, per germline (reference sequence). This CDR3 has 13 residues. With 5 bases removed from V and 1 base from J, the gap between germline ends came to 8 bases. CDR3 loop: CASSVTANTEAFF. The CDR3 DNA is TGTGCCAGCAGTGTGACAGCGAACACTGAAGCTTTCTTT.

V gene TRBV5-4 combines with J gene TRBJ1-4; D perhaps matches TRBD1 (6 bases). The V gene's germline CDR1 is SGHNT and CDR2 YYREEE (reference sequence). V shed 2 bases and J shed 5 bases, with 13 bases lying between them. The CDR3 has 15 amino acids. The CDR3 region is CASSFKTGTNEKLFF. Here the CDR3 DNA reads TGTGCCAGCAGCTTTAAGACGGGGACAAATGAAAAACTGTTTTTT. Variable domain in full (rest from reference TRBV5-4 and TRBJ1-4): ETGVTQSPTHLIKTRGQQVTLRCSSQSGHNTVSWYQQALGQGPQFIFQYYREEENGRGNFPPRFSGLQFPNYSSELNVNALELDDSALYLCASSFKTGTNEKLFFGSGTQLSVL.

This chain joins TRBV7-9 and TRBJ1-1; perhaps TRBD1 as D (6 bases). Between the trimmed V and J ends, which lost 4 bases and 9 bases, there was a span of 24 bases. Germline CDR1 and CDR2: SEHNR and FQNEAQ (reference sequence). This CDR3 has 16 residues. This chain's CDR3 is CASSSRQETIQFKAFF. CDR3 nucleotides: TGTGCCAGCAGCTCTCGACAGGAGACTATCCAGTTTAAAGCTTTCTTT.

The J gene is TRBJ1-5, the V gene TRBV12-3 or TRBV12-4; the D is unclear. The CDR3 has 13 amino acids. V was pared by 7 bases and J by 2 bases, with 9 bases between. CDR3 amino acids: CASNTRGNQPQHF. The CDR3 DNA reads TGTGCCAGCAATACTAGGGGCAATCAGCCCCAGCATTTT.

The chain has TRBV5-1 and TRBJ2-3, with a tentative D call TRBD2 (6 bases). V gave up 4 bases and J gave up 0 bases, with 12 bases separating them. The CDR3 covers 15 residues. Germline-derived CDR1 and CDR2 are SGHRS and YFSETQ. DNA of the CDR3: TGCGCCAGCAGCAATAGCGGTGTTAGCACAGATACGCAGTATTTT. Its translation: CASSNSGVSTDTQYF.

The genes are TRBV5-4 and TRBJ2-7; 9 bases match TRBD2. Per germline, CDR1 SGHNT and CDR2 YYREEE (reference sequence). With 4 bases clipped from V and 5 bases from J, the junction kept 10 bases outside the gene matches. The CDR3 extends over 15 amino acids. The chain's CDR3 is CASSRRASGVHEQYF. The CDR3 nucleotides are TGTGCCAGCAGCAGGAGGGCTAGCGGGGTTCACGAGCAGTACTTC.

CDR3 in DNA: TGCGCCAGCAGCCCGCGGGACAGGGAGGGCGAGCAGTACTTC. It translates to CASSPRDREGEQYF. V gene TRBV5-1 combines with J gene TRBJ2-7; 9 bases match TRBD1. The CDR3 is made up of 14 amino acids. Per the germline V gene, CDR1 is SGHRS and CDR2 is YFSETQ. J was trimmed by 6 bases and V by 4 bases; bases with no gene match: 8.

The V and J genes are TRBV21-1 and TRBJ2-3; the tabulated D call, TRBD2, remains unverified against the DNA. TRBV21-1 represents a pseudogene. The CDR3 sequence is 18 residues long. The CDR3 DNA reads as TGTGCCAGCAGCAAAGTTTGGGGTACTAGCGGGGGGGCGTATACGCAGTATTTT. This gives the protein CASSKVWGTSGGAYTQYF.

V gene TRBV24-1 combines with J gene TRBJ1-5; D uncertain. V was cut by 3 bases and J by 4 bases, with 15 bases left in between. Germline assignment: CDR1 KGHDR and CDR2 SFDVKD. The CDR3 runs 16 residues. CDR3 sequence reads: CATSDPQEGGNQPQHF. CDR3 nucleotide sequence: TGTGCCACCAGTGATCCCCAGGAGGGCGGGAATCAGCCCCAGCATTTT.

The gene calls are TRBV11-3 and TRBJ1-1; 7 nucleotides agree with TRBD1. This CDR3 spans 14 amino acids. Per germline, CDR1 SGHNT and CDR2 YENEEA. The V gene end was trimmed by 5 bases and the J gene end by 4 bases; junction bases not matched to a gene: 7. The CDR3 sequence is CASSPLSGGTEAFF. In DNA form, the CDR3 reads TGTGCCAGCAGCCCTTTATCAGGGGGCACTGAAGCTTTCTTT.

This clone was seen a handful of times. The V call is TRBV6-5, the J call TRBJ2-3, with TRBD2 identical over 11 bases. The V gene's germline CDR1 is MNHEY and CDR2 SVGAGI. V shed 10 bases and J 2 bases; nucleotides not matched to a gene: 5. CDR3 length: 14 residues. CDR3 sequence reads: CATRLAGFTDTQYF. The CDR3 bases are TGTGCCACGAGACTAGCGGGGTTCACAGATACGCAGTATTTT.

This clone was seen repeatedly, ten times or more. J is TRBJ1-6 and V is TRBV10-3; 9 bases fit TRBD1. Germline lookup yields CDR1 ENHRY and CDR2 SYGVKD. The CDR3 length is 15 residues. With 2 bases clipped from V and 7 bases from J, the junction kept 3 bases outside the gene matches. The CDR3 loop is CAISEKTGGNSPLHF. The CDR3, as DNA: TGTGCCATCAGTGAGAAGACAGGGGGGAATTCACCCCTCCACTTT.

DNA of the CDR3: TGTGCTAGTGGGACGGGACTAGCAATGTATTTT. Its protein product is CASGTGLAMYF. The rearrangement links TRBV12-5 to TRBJ2-3, with TRBD2 matching 9 bases. CDR3 length: 11 amino acids. The germline V gene has CDR1 LGHNT and CDR2 FRNRAP. Germline trimming cut 6 bases from V and 14 bases from J; bases unmatched to any gene: 6. The full variable domain, in which reference TRBV12-5 and TRBJ2-3 provide the parts outside the CDR3, is DARVTQTPRHKVTEMGQEVTMRCQPILGHNTVFWYRQTMMQGLELLAYFRNRAPLDDSGMPKDRFSAEMPDATLATLKIQPSEPRDSAVYFCASGTGLAMYFGPGTRLTVL.

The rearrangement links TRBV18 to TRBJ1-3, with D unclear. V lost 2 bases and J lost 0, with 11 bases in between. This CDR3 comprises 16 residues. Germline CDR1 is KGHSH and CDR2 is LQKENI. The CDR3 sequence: CASSPGPADSGNTIYF. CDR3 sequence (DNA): TGTGCCAGCTCACCAGGGCCAGCAGACTCTGGAAACACCATATATTTT.

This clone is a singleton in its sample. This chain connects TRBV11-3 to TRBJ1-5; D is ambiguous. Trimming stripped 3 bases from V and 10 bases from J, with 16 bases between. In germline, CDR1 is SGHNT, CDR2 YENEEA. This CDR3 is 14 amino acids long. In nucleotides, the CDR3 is TGTGCCAGCAGCTTGCGAGTGGGGAGGATTCCCCAGCATTTT. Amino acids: CASSLRVGRIPQHF.

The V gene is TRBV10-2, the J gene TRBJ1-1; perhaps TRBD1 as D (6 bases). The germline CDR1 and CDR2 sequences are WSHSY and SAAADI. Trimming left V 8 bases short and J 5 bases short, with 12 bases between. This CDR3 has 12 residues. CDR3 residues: CASLERGTEAFF. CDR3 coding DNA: TGCGCCAGCCTAGAAAGGGGGACTGAAGCTTTCTTT.

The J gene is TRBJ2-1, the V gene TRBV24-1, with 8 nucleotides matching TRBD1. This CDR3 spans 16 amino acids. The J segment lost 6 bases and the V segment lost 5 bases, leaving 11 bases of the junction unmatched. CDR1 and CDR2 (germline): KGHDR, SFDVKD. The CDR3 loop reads CATSVGGQALGNEQFF. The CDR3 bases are TGTGCCACCAGTGTAGGGGGACAGGCTCTGGGCAATGAGCAGTTCTTC.

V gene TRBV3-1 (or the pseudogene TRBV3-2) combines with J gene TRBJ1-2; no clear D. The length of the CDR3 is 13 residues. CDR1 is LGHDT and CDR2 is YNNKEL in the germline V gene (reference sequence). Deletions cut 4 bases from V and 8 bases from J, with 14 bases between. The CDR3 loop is CASSPRLGSGYTF. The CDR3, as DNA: TGTGCCAGCAGCCCGAGGCTGGGGAGCGGCTACACCTTC.

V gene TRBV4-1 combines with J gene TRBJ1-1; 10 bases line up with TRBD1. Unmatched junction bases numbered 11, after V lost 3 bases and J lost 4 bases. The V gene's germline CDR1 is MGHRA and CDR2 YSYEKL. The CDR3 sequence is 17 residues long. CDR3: CASSQDRGGPGSTEAFF. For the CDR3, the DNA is TGCGCCAGCAGCCAGGACAGGGGGGGACCAGGGAGCACTGAAGCTTTCTTT.

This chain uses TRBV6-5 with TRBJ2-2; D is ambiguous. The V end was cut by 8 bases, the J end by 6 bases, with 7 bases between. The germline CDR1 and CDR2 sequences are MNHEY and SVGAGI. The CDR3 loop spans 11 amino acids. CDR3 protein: CASSGSGELFF. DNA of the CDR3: TGTGCCAGCTCCGGTTCCGGGGAGCTGTTTTTT.

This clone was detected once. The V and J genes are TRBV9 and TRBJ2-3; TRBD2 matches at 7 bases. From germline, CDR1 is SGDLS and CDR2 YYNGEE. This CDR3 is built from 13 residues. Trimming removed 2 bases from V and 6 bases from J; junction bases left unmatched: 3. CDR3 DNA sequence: TGTGCCAGCAGCGTGGGGGGGATGGATACGCAGTATTTT. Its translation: CASSVGGMDTQYF.

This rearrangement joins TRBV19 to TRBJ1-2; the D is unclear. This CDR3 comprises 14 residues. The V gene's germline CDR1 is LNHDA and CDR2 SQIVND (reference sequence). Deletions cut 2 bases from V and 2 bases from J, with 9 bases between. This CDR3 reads CASSIQASNYGYTF. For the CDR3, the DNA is TGTGCCAGTAGTATACAGGCCAGCAACTATGGCTACACCTTC.